Listed here is a single TCR beta chain. This sample also contains other DNA sequences that code for the same CDR3. The data belong to a study of blood T cell repertoires in COVID-19. Data came from immunoSEQ multiplex PCR; TCRdb stores just in-frame clones and leaves some out. The table has a few hundred thousand clones, around 89% seen once. Participants reported their clinical history, and cohort assignment relied on those reports. This CDR3 spans 15 amino acids. V shed 5 bases, J shed 1 base, and the junction held 2 bases outside the gene matches. In germline, CDR1 is SGHNT, CDR2 YENEEA. The gene calls are TRBV11-3 and TRBJ2-1; 10 positions match TRBD1. The sequence was collected from a woman aged 18-29 years with acute COVID-19. Sequencing used PBMCs or T cells enriched from blood (not recorded which). CDR3 loop: CASSQGQGSYNEQFF. CDR3 coding DNA: TGTGCCAGCAGCCAGGGACAGGGGTCCTACAATGAGCAGTTCTTC.